This T cell receptor beta chain is from a study of blood T cell repertoires in COVID-19. Losses at the gene ends were 4 bases for V and 1 base for J; bases not matched to a gene: 4. This CDR3 comprises 14 residues. From germline, CDR1 is SGHNT and CDR2 YYREEE (reference sequence). Methods used by the authors: By means of reference gene primer amplification, nucleated cell counts were estimated. Method: immunoSEQ multiplex PCR; TCRdb's copy keeps in-frame clones and lacks some. Clone size and the V and J calls come from that table; the DNA yielded D and trimming. Counted here are 80,000 or so clones, 86% occurring once; the ten biggest clones make up about 18%.

The TCR sequence derives from a human donor in a cohort sampled during active COVID-19. The rearrangement links TRBV5-4 to TRBJ1-1, with TRBD1 matching 7 bases. The sample taken for sequencing was peripheral blood. The CDR3 coding sequence is TGTGCCAGCAGCCAACGACAGGGGAACACTGAAGCTTTCTTT. Encoded protein: CASSQRQGNTEAFF.